This TCR beta chain was captured in a study of T cell responses to AZD1222 COVID-19 vaccine. Whole-study results and caveats: Females outnumbered males among donors, who were mostly white British; clonal diversity was possibly underestimated. Spike-specific TCR repertoires showed rising breadth and depth after two AZD1222 doses. Unmutated variant regions are reportedly targeted by nearly half of spike-specific TCRs. Recipients of AZD1222 seropositive at baseline numbered only 5 to 7.

Remarks on this clone: What it binds is unknown.

V dropped 1 base and J dropped 6 bases, with 12 bases sitting between them. This CDR3 has 14 amino acids. CDR1 is SNHLY and CDR2 is FYNNEI in the germline V gene. Here immunoSEQ multiplex PCR was the method, and the copy in TCRdb shows in-frame clones only, minus some. The sample yields 100,000 or so clones, about 90% seen once. The chain employs TRBV2 and TRBJ1-2; D uncertain. The clonotype was recovered from an adult who received the AZD1222 COVID-19 vaccine. This specimen consisted of peripheral blood, obtained 28 days after the second AZD1222 dose. CDR3 DNA sequence: TGTGCCAGCAGTGAAGGGTCAGTTGGGAATGGCTACACCTTC. It is translated as CASSEGSVGNGYTF.